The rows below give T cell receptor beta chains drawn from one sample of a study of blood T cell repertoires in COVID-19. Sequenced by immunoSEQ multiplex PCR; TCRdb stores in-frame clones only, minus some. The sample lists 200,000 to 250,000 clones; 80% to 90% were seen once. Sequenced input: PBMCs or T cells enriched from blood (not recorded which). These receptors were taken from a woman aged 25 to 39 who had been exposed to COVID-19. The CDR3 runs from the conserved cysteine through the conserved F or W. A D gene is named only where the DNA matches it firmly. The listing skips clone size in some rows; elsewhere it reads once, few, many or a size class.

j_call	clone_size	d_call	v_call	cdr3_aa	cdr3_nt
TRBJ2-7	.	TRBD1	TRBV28	CASLSRGREQYF	TGTGCCAGCTTGTCCAGGGGGCGGGAGCAGTACTTC
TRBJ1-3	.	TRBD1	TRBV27	CASRRTGGDTIYF	TGTGCCAGCCGCAGGACAGGGGGAGACACCATATATTTT
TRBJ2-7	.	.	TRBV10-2	CASRQQVEQYF	TGCGCCAGCAGGCAACAGGTAGAGCAGTACTTC
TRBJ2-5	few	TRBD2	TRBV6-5	CASSYPGLAGQETQYF	TGTGCCAGCAGTTACCCAGGACTAGCGGGCCAAGAGACCCAGTACTTC
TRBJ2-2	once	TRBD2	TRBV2	CASSELAGGTGELFF	TGTGCCAGCAGTGAACTAGCGGGAGGGACCGGGGAGCTGTTTTTT
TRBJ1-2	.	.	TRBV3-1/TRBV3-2	CASSQITAGHNYGYTF	TGTGCCAGCAGCCAAATCACGGCAGGGCATAACTATGGCTACACCTTC
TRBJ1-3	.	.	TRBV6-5	CASSYQGNTIYF	TGTGCCAGCAGTTATCAAGGAAACACCATATATTTT
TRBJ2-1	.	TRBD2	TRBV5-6	CASSLALAGSYNEQFF	TGTGCCAGCAGCTTAGCTCTAGCGGGCAGCTACAATGAGCAGTTCTTC
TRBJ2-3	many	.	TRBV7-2	CASSLARRSDTQYF	TGTGCCAGCAGCTTAGCCCGGCGGTCAGATACGCAGTATTTT
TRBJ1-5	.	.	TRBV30	CAWSVSRANNQPQHF	TGTGCCTGGAGTGTTTCCAGGGCGAACAATCAGCCCCAGCATTTT
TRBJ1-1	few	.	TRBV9	CASSVLTGWNTEAFF	TGTGCCAGCAGCGTCCTGACAGGATGGAACACTGAAGCTTTCTTT
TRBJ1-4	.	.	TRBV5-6	CASSLDRDSEKLFF	TGTGCCAGCAGCTTGGATAGGGACTCTGAAAAACTGTTTTTT
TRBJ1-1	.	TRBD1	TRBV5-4	CASSPGQGFTEAFF	TGTGCCAGCAGCCCCGGACAGGGGTTCACTGAAGCTTTCTTT
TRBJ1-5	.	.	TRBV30	CAWSGQNNQPQHF	TGTGCCTGGAGTGGGCAGAACAATCAGCCCCAGCATTTT
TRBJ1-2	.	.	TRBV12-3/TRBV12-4	CASRATEIYGYTF	TGTGCCAGCAGGGCGACAGAAATCTATGGCTACACCTTC